This T cell receptor beta chain is drawn from a study of response to subunit inactivated influenza vaccine. TCRdb recomputed calls from the RT-PCR reads with MiXCR, one row per CDR3 protein. This table has about 540,000 distinct CDR3 sequences, under 30% appearing once. The germline CDR1 and CDR2 sequences are SEHNR and FQNEAQ (reference sequence). V gave up 2 bases and J gave up 7 bases; unmatched junction bases: 9. The CDR3 is 16 residues long. This clonotype was counted between two and nine times. The same sample was also used in a study of T cells expressing NK-cell markers. That report adds: The TCR beta cDNA came from 5'RACE template switching with UMIs. Seven donors tested HCMV-seropositive and one tested seronegative among the eight sequenced. The CD3+CD56-NKG2C+ fraction of a handful of donors was likewise dominated by these clonotypes.

The source was CD4+ T cells sorted from PBMCs, collected 12 days after vaccination. The chain couples TRBV7-9 to TRBJ2-1; TRBD1 matches 9 bases. This clonotype originated in a man aged 45-65 years who received an inactivated influenza vaccine. The CDR3 DNA reads as TGTGCCAGCAGCTTACCACTGGACAGGGGATTGAATGAGCAGTTCTTC. Translating gives CASSLPLDRGLNEQFF.